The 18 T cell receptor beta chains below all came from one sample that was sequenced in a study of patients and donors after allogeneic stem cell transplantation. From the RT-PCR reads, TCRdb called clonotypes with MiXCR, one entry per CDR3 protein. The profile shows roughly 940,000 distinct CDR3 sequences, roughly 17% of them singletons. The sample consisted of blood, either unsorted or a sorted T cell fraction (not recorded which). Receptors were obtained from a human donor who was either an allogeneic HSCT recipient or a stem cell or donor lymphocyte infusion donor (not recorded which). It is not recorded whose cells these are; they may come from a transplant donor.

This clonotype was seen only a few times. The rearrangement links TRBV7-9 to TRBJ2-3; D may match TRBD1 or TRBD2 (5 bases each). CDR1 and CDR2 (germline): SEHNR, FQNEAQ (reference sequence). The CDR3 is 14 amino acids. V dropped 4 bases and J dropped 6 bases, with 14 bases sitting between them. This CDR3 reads CASSSGPRVDTQYF. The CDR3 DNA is TGTGCCAGCAGCTCGGGGCCCCGAGTTGATACGCAGTATTTT. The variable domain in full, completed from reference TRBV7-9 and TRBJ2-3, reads DTGVSQNPRHKITKRGQNVTFRCDPISEHNRLYWYRQTLGQGPEFLTYFQNEAQLEKSRLLSDRFSAERPKGSFSTLEIQRTEQGDSAMYLCASSSGPRVDTQYFGPGTRLTVL.

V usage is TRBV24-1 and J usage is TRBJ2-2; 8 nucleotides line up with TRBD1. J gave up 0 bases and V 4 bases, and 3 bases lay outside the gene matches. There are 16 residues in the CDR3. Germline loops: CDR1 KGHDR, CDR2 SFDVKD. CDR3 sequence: CATSDPGGANTGELFF. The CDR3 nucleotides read TGTGCCACCAGTGACCCAGGGGGCGCGAACACCGGGGAGCTGTTTTTT.

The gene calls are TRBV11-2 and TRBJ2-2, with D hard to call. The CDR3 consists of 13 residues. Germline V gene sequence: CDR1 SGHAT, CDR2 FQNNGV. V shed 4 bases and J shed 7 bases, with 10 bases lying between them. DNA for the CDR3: TGTGCCAGCAGCTGGTTAACGATCGGGGAGCTGTTTTTT. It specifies CASSWLTIGELFF.

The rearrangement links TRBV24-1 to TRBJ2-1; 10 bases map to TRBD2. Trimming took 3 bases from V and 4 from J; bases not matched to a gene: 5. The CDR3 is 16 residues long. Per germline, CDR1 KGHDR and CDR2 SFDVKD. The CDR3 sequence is CATSDLAGVRYNEQFF. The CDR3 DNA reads TGTGCCACCAGTGATCTAGCGGGGGTCCGTTACAATGAGCAGTTCTTC.

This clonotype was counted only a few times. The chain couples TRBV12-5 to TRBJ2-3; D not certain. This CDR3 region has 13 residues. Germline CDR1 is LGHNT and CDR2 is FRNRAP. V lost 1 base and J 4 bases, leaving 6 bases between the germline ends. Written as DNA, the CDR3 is TGTGCTAGTGGTTTGGGGGTTCCAGATACGCAGTATTTT. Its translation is CASGLGVPDTQYF.

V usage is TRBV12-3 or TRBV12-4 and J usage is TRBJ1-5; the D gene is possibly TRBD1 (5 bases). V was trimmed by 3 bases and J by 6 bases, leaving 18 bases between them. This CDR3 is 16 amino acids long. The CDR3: CASSFRAGLSIQPQHF. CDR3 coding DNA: TGTGCCAGCAGTTTCAGGGCAGGGCTGTCGATTCAGCCCCAGCATTTT.

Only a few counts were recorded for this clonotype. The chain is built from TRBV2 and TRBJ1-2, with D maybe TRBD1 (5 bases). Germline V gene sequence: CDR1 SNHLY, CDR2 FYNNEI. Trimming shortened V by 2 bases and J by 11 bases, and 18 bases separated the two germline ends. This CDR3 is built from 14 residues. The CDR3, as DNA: TGTGCCAGCAGTGAAACCGGGACCGGACCGACGTACACCTTC. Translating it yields CASSETGTGPTYTF.

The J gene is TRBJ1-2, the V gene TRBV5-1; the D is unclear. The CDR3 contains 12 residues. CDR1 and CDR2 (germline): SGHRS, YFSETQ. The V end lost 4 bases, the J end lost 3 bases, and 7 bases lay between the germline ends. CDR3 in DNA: TGCGCCAGCAGCGCCCGGGACTATGGCTACACCTTC. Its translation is CASSARDYGYTF. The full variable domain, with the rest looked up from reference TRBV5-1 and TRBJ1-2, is KAGVTQTPRYLIKTRGQQVTLSCSPISGHRSVSWYQQTPGQGLQFLFEYFSETQRNKGNFPGRFSGRQFSNSRSEMNVSTLELGDSALYLCASSARDYGYTFGSGTRLTVV.

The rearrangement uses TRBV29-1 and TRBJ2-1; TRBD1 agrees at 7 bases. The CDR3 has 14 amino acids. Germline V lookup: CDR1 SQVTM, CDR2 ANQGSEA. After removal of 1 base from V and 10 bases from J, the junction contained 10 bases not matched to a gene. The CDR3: CSVEASMRGPEQFF. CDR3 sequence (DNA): TGCAGCGTTGAAGCAAGTATGAGGGGGCCGGAGCAGTTCTTC.

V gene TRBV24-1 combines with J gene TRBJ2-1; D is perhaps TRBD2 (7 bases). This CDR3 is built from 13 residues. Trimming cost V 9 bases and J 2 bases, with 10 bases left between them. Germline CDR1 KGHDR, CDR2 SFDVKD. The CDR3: CATRGATYNEQFF. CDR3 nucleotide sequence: TGTGCCACCCGGGGGGCGACCTACAATGAGCAGTTCTTC.

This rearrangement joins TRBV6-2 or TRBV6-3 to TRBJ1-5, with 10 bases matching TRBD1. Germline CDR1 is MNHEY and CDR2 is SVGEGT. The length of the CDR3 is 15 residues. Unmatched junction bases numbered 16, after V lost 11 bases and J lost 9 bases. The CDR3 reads CAYASPTGGGGPQHF. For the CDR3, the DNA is TGTGCCTACGCCTCGCCGACAGGGGGCGGAGGGCCCCAGCATTTT.

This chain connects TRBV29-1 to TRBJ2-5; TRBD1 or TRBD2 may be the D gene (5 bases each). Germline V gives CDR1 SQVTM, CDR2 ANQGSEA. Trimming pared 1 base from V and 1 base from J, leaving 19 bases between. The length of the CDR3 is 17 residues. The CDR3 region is CSVEARPTGGLQETQYF. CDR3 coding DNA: TGCAGCGTTGAAGCGCGACCGACTGGGGGTCTCCAAGAGACCCAGTACTTC.

The CDR3 region is CSARPRGVTQPQHF. The CDR3 DNA sequence: TGCAGTGCTCGCCCACGGGGGGTTACTCAGCCCCAGCATTTT. The chain joins TRBV20-1 to TRBJ1-5; tentative D call: TRBD1 (5 bases). V lost 5 bases to trimming and J lost 6 bases, with 17 bases between them. CDR3 length: 14 residues. CDR1 is DFQATT, CDR2 SNEGSKA, per germline (reference sequence).

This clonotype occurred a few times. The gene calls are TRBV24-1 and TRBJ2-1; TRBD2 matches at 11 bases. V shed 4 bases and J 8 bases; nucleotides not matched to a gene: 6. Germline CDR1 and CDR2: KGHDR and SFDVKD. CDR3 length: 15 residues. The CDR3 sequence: CATSEGTSGRDEQFF. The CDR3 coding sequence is TGTGCCACCAGTGAAGGGACTAGCGGAAGGGATGAGCAGTTCTTC.

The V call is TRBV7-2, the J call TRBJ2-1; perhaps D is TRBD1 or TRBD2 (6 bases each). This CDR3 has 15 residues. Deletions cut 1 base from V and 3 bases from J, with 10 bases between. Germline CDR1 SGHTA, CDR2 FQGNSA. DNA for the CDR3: TGTGCCAGCAGCTTAGGGGGGGCGGTCTACAATGAGCAGTTCTTC. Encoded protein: CASSLGGAVYNEQFF.

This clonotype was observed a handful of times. The CDR3 is CASSFPDRVWYGYTF. In nucleotides, the CDR3 is TGTGCCAGCAGCTTTCCGGACAGGGTTTGGTATGGCTACACCTTC. This chain connects TRBV5-6 to TRBJ1-2, with TRBD1 matching over 8 bases. Unmatched junction bases numbered 8, after V lost 2 bases and J lost 5 bases. The CDR3 has 15 amino acids. Per germline, CDR1 SGHDT and CDR2 YYEEEE.

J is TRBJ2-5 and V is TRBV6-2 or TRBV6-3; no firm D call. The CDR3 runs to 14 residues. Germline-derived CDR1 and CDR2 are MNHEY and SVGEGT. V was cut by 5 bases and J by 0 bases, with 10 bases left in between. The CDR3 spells CASSATVYQETQYF. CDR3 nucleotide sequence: TGTGCCAGCAGTGCGACCGTGTACCAAGAGACCCAGTACTTC.

The CDR3 spells CASRVTGTGPYNEQFF. Here the CDR3 DNA reads TGTGCCAGCAGGGTTACCGGGACAGGGCCCTACAATGAGCAGTTCTTC. The rearrangement joins TRBV25-1 to TRBJ2-1; 9 bases line up with TRBD1. V gave up 6 bases and J gave up 2 bases; unmatched junction bases: 8. Germline CDR1 reads MGHDK; CDR2 reads SYGVNS. The CDR3 spans 16 residues.